This is a list of T cell receptor beta chains from one sample in a study of PD-L1 blockade in urothelial cancer. Sequencing was performed with immunoSEQ multiplex PCR; in TCRdb, only in-frame clones are kept and a portion is missing. The sample lists 15,000 to 20,000 clones; about 88% were seen once. Sample: PBMCs, taken around atezolizumab (anti-PD-L1) treatment. The origin of the receptors is a man between 65 and 85 years old with urothelial cancer. Each CDR3 is given with its conserved first and last residue. Fields, in order: J gene, D gene, V gene, clone size, CDR3 protein, CDR3 DNA. A D gene is named only where the DNA matches it firmly. Not every row has a clone size; where given, it reads once, few, many or a size class.

TRBJ2-7,TRBD1,TRBV6-1,-,CASSRQGDEQYF,TGTGCCAGCAGCCGACAGGGGGACGAGCAGTACTTC
TRBJ2-3,TRBD2,TRBV6-6,-,CASRLAGATDTQYF,TGTGCCAGCAGGCTAGCGGGGGCTACAGATACGCAGTATTTT
TRBJ1-3,-,TRBV19,-,CATHRAPGNTIYF,TGTGCCACACACAGGGCGCCGGGAAACACCATATATTTT
TRBJ1-4,-,TRBV6-5,-,CASSYSRDRPRKLFF,TGTGCCAGCAGTTACTCGAGGGATCGTCCGCGAAAACTGTTTTTT
TRBJ2-2,-,TRBV5-6,-,CASSLVSGPSNTGELFF,TGTGCCAGCAGCTTGGTATCAGGTCCCAGCAACACCGGGGAGCTGTTTTTT
TRBJ1-2,TRBD1,TRBV5-1,-,CASSPDRAGGYTF,TGCGCCAGCAGCCCGGACAGGGCAGGTGGCTACACCTTC
TRBJ2-7,-,TRBV5-8,-,CATARQASYEQYF,TGTGCGACAGCCCGGCAGGCTTCCTACGAGCAGTACTTC
TRBJ1-4,TRBD1,TRBV5-6,-,CASSSIPGQAQEKLFF,TGTGCCAGCAGCTCCATTCCGGGACAGGCGCAAGAAAAACTGTTTTTT
TRBJ2-7,TRBD2,TRBV10-3,-,CAISESSSGLASPEQYF,TGTGCCATCAGTGAGTCGAGTTCGGGACTAGCGAGTCCAGAGCAGTACTTC
TRBJ2-3,TRBD2,TRBV7-6,-,CASSLASAGVDTQYF,TGTGCCAGCAGCTTAGCCTCAGCGGGGGTAGATACGCAGTATTTT
TRBJ1-3,-,TRBV18,-,CASSPKQSSGNTIYF,TGTGCCAGCTCACCTAAACAGAGCTCTGGAAACACCATATATTTT
TRBJ2-5,-,TRBV7-9,once,CASSLGQETQYF,TGTGCCAGCAGCTTAGGCCAGGAGACCCAGTACTTC
TRBJ1-4,-,TRBV18,-,CASSPRGRLNEKLFF,TGTGCCAGCTCACCACGGGGCAGGCTTAATGAAAAACTGTTTTTT
TRBJ2-2,-,TRBV30,-,CAWSTVSGELFF,TGTGCCTGGTCGACAGTTTCCGGGGAGCTGTTTTTT
TRBJ2-7,-,TRBV30,-,CAWSVGGSSYEQYF,TGTGCCTGGAGTGTCGGCGGTAGCTCCTACGAGCAGTACTTC
TRBJ2-1,TRBD2,TRBV19,-,CASSIASTSHEQFF,TGTGCCAGTAGTATAGCCTCGACTAGCCATGAGCAGTTCTTC
TRBJ2-1,-,TRBV5-4,-,CASSLGYGDYNEQFF,TGTGCCAGCAGCTTGGGATACGGTGACTACAATGAGCAGTTCTTC
TRBJ1-2,-,TRBV11-2,few,CASNSGRGGYTF,TGTGCCAGCAACTCCGGAAGGGGTGGCTACACCTTC
TRBJ1-2,TRBD1,TRBV19,-,CASSHLNRGRFGYTF,TGTGCCAGTAGTCACCTAAACAGGGGGCGTTTTGGCTACACCTTC
TRBJ2-7,TRBD2,TRBV4-1,-,CASSQDTGGDYEQYF,TGCGCCAGCAGCCAAGATACGGGGGGGGACTACGAGCAGTACTTC
TRBJ2-3,TRBD1,TRBV10-3,-,CAIGDRGTDTQYF,TGTGCCATCGGGGACAGGGGGACAGATACGCAGTATTTT
TRBJ2-7,TRBD2,TRBV11-2,-,CASSLALAGGASYEQYF,TGTGCCAGCAGCTTAGCACTAGCGGGGGGCGCTTCCTACGAGCAGTACTTC
TRBJ1-2,-,TRBV7-6,-,CASSLWEGANYGYTF,TGTGCCAGCAGCTTGTGGGAGGGTGCGAACTATGGCTACACCTTC
TRBJ1-2,-,TRBV30,-,CAWGKDRLNYGYTF,TGTGCCTGGGGTAAAGACAGACTCAACTATGGCTACACCTTC
TRBJ2-3,TRBD1,TRBV10-1,-,CASSPGTADTQYF,TGCGCCAGCAGCCCCGGGACAGCAGATACGCAGTATTTT
TRBJ2-7,-,TRBV7-6,-,CASSAALGTHSYEQYF,TGTGCCAGCAGCGCCGCCTTGGGGACACACTCCTACGAGCAGTACTTC
TRBJ2-7,TRBD1,TRBV18,-,CASSPGQGWYEQYF,TGTGCCAGCTCACCGGGACAGGGTTGGTACGAGCAGTACTTC
TRBJ2-7,TRBD1,TRBV28,-,CASRNVQGRNEQYF,TGTGCCAGCAGAAATGTACAGGGGCGGAACGAGCAGTACTTC
TRBJ1-2,TRBD1,TRBV7-9,-,CASSYGQGAFYGYTF,TGTGCCAGCAGCTACGGACAGGGGGCTTTCTATGGCTACACCTTC
TRBJ1-6,TRBD1,TRBV28,once,CASSSGQSSYNSPLHF,TGTGCCAGCAGCTCGGGACAGAGCTCCTATAATTCACCCCTCCACTTT
TRBJ2-7,TRBD1,TRBV11-2,-,CASSGDSLGSYEQYF,TGTGCCAGCAGCGGGGACAGTCTGGGCTCCTACGAGCAGTACTTC
TRBJ2-3,-,TRBV28,-,CASSLPGAGDTQYF,TGTGCCAGCAGTTTGCCTGGGGCAGGGGATACGCAGTATTTT
TRBJ2-1,TRBD2,TRBV10-3,-,CAISESTGLAGSNEQFF,TGTGCCATCAGTGAGTCGACCGGACTAGCGGGCTCCAATGAGCAGTTCTTC
TRBJ1-3,-,TRBV5-5,once,CASSHEAGERSRGLGNTIYF,TGTGCCAGCAGCCACGAGGCAGGGGAACGCTCTCGGGGTCTTGGAAACACCATATATTTT
TRBJ2-7,TRBD1,TRBV11-3,-,CASSPAGQGNEQYF,TGTGCCAGCAGTCCTGCGGGACAGGGAAACGAGCAGTACTTC
TRBJ2-7,-,TRBV7-8,-,CASSPTRGYEQYF,TGTGCCAGCAGCCCGACCAGGGGTTACGAGCAGTACTTC
TRBJ1-2,TRBD1,TRBV6-6,few,CASSRDSVNYGYTF,TGTGCCAGCAGTCGGGACAGCGTAAACTATGGCTACACCTTC
TRBJ2-4,-,TRBV30,-,CAWGLRRGLQYF,TGTGCCTGGGGTCTCCGGCGGGGCCTCCAGTACTTC
TRBJ2-7,-,TRBV7-9,few,CASSRQGNSYEQYF,TGTGCCAGCAGCAGGCAGGGGAACTCCTACGAGCAGTACTTC
TRBJ2-3,-,TRBV5-4,-,CASSAGSDTQYF,TGTGCCAGCAGCGCCGGGTCAGATACGCAGTATTTT
TRBJ1-1,-,TRBV2,-,CASLSDTEAFF,TGTGCCAGCCTTTCCGACACTGAAGCTTTCTTT
TRBJ2-7,TRBD1,TRBV11-2,few,CASSPLPGDRGYEQYF,TGTGCCAGCAGCCCTTTGCCCGGGGACAGGGGCTACGAGCAGTACTTC
TRBJ1-6,-,TRBV10-1,-,CASGEAVGSPLHF,TGCGCCAGCGGGGAGGCCGTAGGTTCACCCCTCCACTTT
TRBJ1-1,TRBD1,TRBV6-6,-,CASSYPTGIGNTEAFF,TGTGCCAGCAGTTACCCGACAGGGATCGGAAACACTGAAGCTTTCTTT
TRBJ1-2,-,TRBV27,-,CASSLYDSYGYTF,TGTGCCAGCAGTTTATACGACAGCTATGGCTACACCTTC
TRBJ1-6,-,TRBV9,once,CASSVEAGTSGRSPLHF,TGTGCCAGCAGCGTAGAAGCAGGTACCTCCGGAAGGTCACCCCTCCACTTT
TRBJ1-2,-,TRBV11-3,-,CASRFTGGAGYTF,TGTGCCAGCAGATTTACCGGTGGGGCTGGCTACACCTTC
TRBJ1-6,TRBD1,TRBV27,-,CASSLRGPNYNSPLHF,TGTGCCAGCAGTCTCAGGGGGCCCAACTATAATTCACCCCTCCACTTT
TRBJ1-6,-,TRBV5-1,-,CASSLPRQGSPLHF,TGCGCCAGCAGCTTACCCCGGCAGGGGTCACCCCTCCACTTT
TRBJ1-1,TRBD1,TRBV4-1,-,CASSQGDRVGTEAFF,TGCGCCAGCAGCCAAGGAGACAGGGTTGGCACTGAAGCTTTCTTT
TRBJ1-5,-,TRBV21-1,-,CASSKANLFGVCQPQHF,TGTGCCAGCAGCAAAGCAAACCTTTTCGGGGTTTGTCAGCCCCAGCATTTT